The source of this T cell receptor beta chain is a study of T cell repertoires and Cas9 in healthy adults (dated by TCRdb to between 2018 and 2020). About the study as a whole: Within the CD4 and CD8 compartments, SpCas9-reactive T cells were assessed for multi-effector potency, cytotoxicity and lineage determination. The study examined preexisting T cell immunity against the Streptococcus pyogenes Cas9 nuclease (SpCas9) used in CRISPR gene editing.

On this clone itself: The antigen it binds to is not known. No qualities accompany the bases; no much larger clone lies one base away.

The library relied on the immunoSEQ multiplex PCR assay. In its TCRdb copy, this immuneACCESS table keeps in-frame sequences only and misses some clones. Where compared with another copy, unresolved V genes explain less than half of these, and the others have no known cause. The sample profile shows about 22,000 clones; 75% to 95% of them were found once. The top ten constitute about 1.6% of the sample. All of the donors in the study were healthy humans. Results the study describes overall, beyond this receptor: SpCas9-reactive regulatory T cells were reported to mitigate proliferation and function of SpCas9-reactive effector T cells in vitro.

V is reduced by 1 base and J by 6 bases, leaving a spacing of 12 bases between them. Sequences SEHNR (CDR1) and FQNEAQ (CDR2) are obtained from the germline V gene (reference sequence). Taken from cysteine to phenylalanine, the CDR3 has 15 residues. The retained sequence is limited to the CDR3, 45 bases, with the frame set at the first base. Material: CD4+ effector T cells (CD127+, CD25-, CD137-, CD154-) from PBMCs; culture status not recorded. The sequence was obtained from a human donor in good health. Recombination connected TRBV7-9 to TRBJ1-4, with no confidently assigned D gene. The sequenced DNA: TGTGCCAGCAGCTTAGTCGGAGGAGGGCATGAAAAACTGTTTTTT. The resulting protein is CASSLVGGGHEKLFF. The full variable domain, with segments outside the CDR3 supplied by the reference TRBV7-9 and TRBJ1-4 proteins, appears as DTGVSQNPRHKITKRGQNVTFRCDPISEHNRLYWYRQTLGQGPEFLTYFQNEAQLEKSRLLSDRFSAERPKGSFSTLEIQRTEQGDSAMYLCASSLVGGGHEKLFFGSGTQLSVL.